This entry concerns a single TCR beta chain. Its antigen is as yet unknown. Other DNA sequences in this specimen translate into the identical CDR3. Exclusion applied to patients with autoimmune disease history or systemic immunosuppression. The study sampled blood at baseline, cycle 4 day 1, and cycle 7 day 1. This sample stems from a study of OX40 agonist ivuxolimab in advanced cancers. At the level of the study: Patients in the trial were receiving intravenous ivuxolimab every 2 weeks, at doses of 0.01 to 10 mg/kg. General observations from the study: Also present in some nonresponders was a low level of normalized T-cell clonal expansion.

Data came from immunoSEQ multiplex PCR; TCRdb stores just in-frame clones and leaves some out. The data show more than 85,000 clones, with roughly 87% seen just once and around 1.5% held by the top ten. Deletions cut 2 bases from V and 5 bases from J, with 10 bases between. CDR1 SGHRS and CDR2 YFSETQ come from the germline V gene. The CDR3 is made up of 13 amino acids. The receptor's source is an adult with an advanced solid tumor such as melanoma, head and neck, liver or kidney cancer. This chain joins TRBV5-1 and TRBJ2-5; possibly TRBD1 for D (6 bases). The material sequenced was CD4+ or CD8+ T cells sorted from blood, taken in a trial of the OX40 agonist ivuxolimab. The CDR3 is CASSLQGWETQYF. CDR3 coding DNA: TGCGCCAGCAGCTTACAGGGTTGGGAGACCCAGTACTTC.